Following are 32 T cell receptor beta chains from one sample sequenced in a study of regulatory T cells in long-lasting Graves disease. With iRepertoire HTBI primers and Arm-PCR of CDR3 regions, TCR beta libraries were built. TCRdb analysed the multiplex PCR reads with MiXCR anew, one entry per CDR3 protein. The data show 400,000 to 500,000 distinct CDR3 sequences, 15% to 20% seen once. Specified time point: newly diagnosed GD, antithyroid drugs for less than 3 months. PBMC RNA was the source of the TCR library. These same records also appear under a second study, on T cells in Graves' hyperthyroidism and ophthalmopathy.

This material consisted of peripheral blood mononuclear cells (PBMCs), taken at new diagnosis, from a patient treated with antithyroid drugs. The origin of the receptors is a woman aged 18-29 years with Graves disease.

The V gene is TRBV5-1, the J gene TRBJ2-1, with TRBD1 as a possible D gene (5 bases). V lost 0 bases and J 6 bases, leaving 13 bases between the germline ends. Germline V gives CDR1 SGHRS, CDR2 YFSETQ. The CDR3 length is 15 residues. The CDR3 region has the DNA TGCGCCAGCAGCTTGGCCCCCGCAGGGCCCAATGAGCAGTTCTTC. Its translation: CASSLAPAGPNEQFF.

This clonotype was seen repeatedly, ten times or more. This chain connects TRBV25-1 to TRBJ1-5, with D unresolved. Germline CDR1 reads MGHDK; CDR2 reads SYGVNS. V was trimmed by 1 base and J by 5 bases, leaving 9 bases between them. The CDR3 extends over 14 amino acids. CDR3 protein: CASSESNGDQPQHF. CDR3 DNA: TGTGCCAGCAGTGAATCTAATGGTGATCAGCCCCAGCATTTT. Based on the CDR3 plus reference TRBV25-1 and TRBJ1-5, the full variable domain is EADIYQTPRYLVIGTGKKITLECSQTMGHDKMYWYQQDPGMELHLIHYSYGVNSTEKGDLSSESTVSRIRTEHFPLTLESARPSHTSQYLCASSESNGDQPQHFGDGTRLSIL.

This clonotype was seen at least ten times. The CDR3: CATCEGLSLSGSPTSYEQYF. For the CDR3, the DNA is TGTGCCACCTGTGAGGGGCTTAGTCTAAGCGGGAGCCCCACCTCCTACGAGCAGTACTTC. The chain combines TRBV28 with TRBJ2-7; TRBD2 matches at 8 bases. The J segment lost 0 bases and the V segment lost 10 bases, leaving 26 bases of the junction unmatched. Germline lookup yields CDR1 MDHEN and CDR2 SYDVKM. The CDR3 is made up of 20 amino acids.

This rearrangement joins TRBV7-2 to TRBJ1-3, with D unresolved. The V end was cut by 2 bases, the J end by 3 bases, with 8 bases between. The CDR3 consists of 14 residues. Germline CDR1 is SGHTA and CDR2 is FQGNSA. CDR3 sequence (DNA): TGTGCCAGCAGCTTAAGTCGGAGTGGAAACACCATATATTTT. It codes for CASSLSRSGNTIYF. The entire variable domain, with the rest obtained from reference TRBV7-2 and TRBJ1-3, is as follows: GAGVSQSPSNKVTEKGKDVELRCDPISGHTALYWYRQSLGQGLEFLIYFQGNSAPDKSGLPSDRFSAERTGGSVSTLTIQRTQQEDSAVYLCASSLSRSGNTIYFGEGSWLTVV.

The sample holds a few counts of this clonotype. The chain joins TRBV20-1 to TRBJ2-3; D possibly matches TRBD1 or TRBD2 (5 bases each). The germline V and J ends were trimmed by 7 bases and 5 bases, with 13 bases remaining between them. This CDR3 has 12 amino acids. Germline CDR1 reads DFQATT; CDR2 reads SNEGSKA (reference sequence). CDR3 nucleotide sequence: TGCAGTGGACTGGGGGAGCTAGATACGCAGTATTTT. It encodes CSGLGELDTQYF.

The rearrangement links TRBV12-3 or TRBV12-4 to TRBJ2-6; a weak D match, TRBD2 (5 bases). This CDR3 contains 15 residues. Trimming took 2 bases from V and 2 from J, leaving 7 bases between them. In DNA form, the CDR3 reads TGTGCCAGCAGTTTAAGCGGACCTGGGGCCAACGTCCTGACTTTC. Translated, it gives CASSLSGPGANVLTF.

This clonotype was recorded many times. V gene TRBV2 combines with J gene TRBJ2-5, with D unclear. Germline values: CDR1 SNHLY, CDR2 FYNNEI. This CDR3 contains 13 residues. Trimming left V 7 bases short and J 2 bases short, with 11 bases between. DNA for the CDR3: TGTGCCAGCAATGGGGAAGTACAAGAGACCCAGTACTTC. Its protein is CASNGEVQETQYF.

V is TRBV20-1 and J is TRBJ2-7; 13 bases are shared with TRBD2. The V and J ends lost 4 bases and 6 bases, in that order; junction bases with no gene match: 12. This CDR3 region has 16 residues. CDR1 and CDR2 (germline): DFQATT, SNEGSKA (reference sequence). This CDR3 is CSAIGGLAGTSGEQYF. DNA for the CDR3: TGCAGTGCTATCGGGGGACTAGCGGGGACCTCGGGCGAGCAGTACTTC.

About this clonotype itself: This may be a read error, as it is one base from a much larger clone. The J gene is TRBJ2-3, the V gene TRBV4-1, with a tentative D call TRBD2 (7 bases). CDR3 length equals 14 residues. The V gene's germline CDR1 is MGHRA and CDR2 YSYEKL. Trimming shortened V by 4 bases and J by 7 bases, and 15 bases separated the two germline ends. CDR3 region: CASSRAQGGHTQYF. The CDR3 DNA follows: TGCGCCAGCAGCCGTGCACAGGGAGGGCATACGCAGTATTTT.

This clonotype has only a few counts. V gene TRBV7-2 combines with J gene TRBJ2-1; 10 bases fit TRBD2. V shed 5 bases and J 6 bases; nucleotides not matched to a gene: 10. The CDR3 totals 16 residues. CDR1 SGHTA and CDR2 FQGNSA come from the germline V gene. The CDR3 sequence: CASSLPGLAPPNEQFF. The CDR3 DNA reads TGTGCCAGCAGCCTGCCGGGACTAGCGCCCCCCAATGAGCAGTTCTTC. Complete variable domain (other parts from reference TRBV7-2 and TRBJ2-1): GAGVSQSPSNKVTEKGKDVELRCDPISGHTALYWYRQSLGQGLEFLIYFQGNSAPDKSGLPSDRFSAERTGGSVSTLTIQRTQQEDSAVYLCASSLPGLAPPNEQFFGPGTRLTVL.

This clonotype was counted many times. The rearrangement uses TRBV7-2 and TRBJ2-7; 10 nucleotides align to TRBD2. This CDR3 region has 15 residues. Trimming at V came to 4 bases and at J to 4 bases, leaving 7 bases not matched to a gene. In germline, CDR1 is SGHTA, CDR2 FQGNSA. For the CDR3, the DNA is TGTGCCAGCAGCTCATCCGGGACTAGCGCGTACGAGCAGTACTTC. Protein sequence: CASSSSGTSAYEQYF. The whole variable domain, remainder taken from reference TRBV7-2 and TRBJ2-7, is GAGVSQSPSNKVTEKGKDVELRCDPISGHTALYWYRQSLGQGLEFLIYFQGNSAPDKSGLPSDRFSAERTGGSVSTLTIQRTQQEDSAVYLCASSSSGTSAYEQYFGPGTRLTVT.

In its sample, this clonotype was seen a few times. The CDR3 here is CASSIKAGGIVARGGYTF. DNA for the CDR3: TGTGCCAGTAGTATAAAGGCAGGGGGCATTGTTGCACGAGGTGGCTACACCTTC. This chain joins TRBV19 and TRBJ1-2, with 8 nucleotides matching TRBD1. Germline lookup yields CDR1 LNHDA and CDR2 SQIVND (reference sequence). The CDR3 covers 18 residues. The V gene end was trimmed by 2 bases and the J gene end by 7 bases; junction bases not matched to a gene: 18.

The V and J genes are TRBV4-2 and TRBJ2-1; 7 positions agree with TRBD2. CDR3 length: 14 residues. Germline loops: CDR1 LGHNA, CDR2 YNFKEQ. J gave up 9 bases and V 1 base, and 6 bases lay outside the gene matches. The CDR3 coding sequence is TGTGCCAGCAGCCAAGCGCGGGAGAGAACTGAGCAGTTCTTC. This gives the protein CASSQARERTEQFF.

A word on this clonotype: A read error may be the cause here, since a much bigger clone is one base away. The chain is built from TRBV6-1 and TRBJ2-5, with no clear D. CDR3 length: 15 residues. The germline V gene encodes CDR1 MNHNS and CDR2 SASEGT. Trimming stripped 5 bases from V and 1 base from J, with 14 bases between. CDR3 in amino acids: CASSLTRALQETQYF. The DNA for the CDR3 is TGTGCCAGCAGTCTGACACGCGCACTCCAAGAGACCCAGTACTTC.

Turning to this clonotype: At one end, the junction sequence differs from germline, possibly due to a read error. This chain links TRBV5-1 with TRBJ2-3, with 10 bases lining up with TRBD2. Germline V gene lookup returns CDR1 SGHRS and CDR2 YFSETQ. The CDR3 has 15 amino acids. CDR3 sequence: CASSPLAGPTDTQYF. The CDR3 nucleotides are TGTGCCAGCAGCCCACTAGCGGGACCCACAGATACGCAGTATTTT.

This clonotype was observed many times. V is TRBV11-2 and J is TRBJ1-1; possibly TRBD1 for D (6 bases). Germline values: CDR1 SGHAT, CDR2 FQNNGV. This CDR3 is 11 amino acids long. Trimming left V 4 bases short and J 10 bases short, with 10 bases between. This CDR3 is CASSSTRGAFF. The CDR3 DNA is TGTGCCAGCAGCTCGACCAGGGGAGCTTTCTTT.

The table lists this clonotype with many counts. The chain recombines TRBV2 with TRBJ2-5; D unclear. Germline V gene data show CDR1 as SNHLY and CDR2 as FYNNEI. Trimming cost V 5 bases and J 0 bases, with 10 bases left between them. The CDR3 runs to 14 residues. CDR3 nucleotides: TGTGCCAGCAGTTACAGCAGGAACCAAGAGACCCAGTACTTC. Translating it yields CASSYSRNQETQYF.

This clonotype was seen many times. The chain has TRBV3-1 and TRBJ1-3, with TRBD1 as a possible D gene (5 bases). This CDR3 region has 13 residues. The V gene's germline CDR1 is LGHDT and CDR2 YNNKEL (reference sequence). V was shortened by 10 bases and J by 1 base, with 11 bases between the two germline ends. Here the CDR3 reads CATGTESGNTIYF. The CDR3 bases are TGTGCCACCGGGACGGAATCTGGAAACACCATATATTTT.

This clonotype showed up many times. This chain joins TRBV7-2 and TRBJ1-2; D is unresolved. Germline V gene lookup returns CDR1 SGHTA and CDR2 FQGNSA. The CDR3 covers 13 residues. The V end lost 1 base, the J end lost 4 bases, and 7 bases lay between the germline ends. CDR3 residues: CASSLESLYGYTF. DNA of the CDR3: TGTGCCAGCAGCTTAGAAAGCCTCTATGGCTACACCTTC.

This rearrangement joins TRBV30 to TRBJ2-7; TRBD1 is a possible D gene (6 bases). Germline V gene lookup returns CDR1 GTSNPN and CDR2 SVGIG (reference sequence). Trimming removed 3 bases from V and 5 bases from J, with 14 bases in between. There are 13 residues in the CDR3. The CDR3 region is CAWRDQGQDEQYF. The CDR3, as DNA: TGTGCCTGGAGGGATCAGGGGCAGGACGAGCAGTACTTC.

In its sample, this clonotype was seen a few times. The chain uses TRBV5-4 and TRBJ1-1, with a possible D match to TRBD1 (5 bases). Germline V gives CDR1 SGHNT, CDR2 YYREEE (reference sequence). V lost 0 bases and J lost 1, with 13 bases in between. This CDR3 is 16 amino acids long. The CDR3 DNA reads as TGTGCCAGCAGCTTGGAGGTGGGACGGAGGAACACTGAAGCTTTCTTT. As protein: CASSLEVGRRNTEAFF.

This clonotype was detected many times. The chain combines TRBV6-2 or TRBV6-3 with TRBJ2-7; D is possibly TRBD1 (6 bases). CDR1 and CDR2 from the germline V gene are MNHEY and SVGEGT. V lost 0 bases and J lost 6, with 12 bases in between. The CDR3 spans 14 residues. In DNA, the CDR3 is TGTGCCAGCAGTTACTCAGGGGGAGTCCTCGAGCAGTACTTC. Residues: CASSYSGGVLEQYF.

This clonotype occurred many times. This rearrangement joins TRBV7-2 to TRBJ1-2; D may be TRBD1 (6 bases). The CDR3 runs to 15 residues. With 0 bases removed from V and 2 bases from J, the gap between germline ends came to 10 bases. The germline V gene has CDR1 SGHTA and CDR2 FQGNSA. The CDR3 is CASSLAAQGNYGYTF. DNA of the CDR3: TGTGCCAGCAGCTTAGCCGCACAGGGAAACTATGGCTACACCTTC.

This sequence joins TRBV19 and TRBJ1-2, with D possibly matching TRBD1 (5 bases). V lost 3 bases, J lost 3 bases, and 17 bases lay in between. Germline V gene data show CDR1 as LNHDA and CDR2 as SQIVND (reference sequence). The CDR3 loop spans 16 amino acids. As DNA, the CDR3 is TGTGCCAGTAGTATCGCGTCAGGGTTTTCGGACTATGGCTACACCTTC. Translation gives CASSIASGFSDYGYTF. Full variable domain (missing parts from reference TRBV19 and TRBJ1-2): DGGITQSPKYLFRKEGQNVTLSCEQNLNHDAMYWYRQDPGQGLRLIYYSQIVNDFQKGDIAEGYSVSREKKESFPLTVTSAQKNPTAFYLCASSIASGFSDYGYTFGSGTRLTVV.

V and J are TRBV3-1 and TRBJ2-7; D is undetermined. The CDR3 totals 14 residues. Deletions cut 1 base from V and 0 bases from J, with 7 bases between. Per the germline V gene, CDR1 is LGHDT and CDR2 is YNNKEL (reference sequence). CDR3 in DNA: TGTGCCAGCAGCCAAGTTTCGTCCTCCTACGAGCAGTACTTC. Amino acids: CASSQVSSSYEQYF.

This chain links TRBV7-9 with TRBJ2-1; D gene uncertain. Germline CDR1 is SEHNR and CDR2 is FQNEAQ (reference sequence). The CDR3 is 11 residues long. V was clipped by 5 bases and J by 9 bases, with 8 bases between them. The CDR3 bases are TGTGCCAGCAGCGCTTACTTTGAGCAGTTCTTC. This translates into CASSAYFEQFF.

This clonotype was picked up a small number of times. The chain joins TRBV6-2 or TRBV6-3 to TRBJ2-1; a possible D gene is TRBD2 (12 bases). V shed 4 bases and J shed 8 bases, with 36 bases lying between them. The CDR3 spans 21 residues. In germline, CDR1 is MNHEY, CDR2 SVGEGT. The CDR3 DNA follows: TGTGCCAGCAGTTCCGGACAGGGGGCAAGTGGGACTAGCGGGCGCCTCGATGAGCAGTTCTTC. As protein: CASSSGQGASGTSGRLDEQFF.

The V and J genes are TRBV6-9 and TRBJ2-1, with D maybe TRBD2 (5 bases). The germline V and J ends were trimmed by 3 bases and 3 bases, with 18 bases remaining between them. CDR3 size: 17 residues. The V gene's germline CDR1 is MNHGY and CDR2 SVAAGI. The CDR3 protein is CASSYSGGPFFYNEQFF. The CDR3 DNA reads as TGTGCCAGCAGTTACTCAGGCGGGCCCTTTTTCTACAATGAGCAGTTCTTC.

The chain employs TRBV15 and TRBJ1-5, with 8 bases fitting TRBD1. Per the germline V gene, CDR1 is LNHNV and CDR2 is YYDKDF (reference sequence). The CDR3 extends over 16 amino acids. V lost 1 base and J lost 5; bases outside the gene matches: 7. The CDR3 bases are TGTGCCACCAGCAGAGGTGTGGTACAGGGGGATCAGCCCCAGCATTTT. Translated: CATSRGVVQGDQPQHF.

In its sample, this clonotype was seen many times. The CDR3 nucleotides are TGTGCCAGCAGCTCACAGGGGGCGGGGGAGACCCAGTACTTC. It codes for CASSSQGAGETQYF. The chain is built from TRBV7-2 and TRBJ2-5; 9 nucleotides line up with TRBD1. Trimming cost V 4 bases and J 5 bases; bases outside gene matches: 5. This CDR3 region has 14 residues. The germline V gene has CDR1 SGHTA and CDR2 FQGNSA.

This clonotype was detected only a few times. CDR3 sequence: CSAGDANYGYTF. CDR3 sequence (DNA): TGCAGTGCTGGGGACGCGAACTATGGCTACACCTTC. The rearrangement uses TRBV20-1 and TRBJ1-2; maybe TRBD1 (5 bases). V was trimmed by 5 bases and J by 2 bases, leaving 9 bases between them. Germline loops: CDR1 DFQATT, CDR2 SNEGSKA (reference sequence). The CDR3 has 12 amino acids.

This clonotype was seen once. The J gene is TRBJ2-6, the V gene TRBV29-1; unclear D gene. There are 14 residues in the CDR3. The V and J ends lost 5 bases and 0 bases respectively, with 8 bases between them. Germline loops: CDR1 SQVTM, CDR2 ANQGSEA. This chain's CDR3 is CSVPKFSGANVLTF. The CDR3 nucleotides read TGCAGCGTTCCAAAATTCTCTGGGGCCAACGTCCTGACTTTC.